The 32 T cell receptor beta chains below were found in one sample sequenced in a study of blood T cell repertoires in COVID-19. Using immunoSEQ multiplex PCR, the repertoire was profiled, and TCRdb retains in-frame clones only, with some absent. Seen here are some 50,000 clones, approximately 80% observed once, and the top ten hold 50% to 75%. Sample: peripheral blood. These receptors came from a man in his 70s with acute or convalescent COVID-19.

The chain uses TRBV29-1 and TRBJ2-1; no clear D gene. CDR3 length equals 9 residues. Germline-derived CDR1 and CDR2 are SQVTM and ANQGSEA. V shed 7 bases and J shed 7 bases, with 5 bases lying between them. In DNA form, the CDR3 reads TGCAGCGCCGAGAATGAGCAGTTCTTC. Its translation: CSAENEQFF.

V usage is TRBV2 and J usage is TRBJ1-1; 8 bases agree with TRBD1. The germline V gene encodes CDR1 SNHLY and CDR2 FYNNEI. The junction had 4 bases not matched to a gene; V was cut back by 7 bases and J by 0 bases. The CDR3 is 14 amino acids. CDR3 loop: CASTETGVNTEAFF. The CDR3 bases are TGTGCCAGCACCGAGACAGGGGTGAACACTGAAGCTTTCTTT.

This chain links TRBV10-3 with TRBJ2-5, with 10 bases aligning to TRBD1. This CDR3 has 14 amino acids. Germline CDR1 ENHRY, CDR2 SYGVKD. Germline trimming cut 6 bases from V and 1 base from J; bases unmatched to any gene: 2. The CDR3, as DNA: TGTGCCATCAGCCGGACAGGGGGCCAAGAGACCCAGTACTTC. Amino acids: CAISRTGGQETQYF.

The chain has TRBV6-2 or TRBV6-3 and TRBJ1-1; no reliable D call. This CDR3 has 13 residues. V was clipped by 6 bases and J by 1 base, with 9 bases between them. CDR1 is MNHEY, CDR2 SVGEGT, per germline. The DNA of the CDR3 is TGTGCCAGCAGGTACAGAGGGAACACTGAAGCTTTCTTT. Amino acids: CASRYRGNTEAFF.

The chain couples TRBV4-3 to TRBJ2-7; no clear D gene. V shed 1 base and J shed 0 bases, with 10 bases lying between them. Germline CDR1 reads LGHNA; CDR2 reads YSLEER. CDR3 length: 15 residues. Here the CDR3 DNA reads TGCGCCAGCAGCCAAGCAGTTACTACCTCCTACGAGCAGTACTTC. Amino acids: CASSQAVTTSYEQYF.

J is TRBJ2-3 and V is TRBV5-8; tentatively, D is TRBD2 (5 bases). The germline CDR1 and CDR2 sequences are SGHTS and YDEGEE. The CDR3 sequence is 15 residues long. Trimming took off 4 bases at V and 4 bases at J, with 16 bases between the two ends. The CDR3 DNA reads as TGTGCCAGCAGCCTTGGACTGGGCGTCGCAGATACGCAGTATTTT. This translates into CASSLGLGVADTQYF.

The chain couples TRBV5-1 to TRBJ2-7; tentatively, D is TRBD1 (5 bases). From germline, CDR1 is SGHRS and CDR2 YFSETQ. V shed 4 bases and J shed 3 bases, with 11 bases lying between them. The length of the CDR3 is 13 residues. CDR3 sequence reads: CASSPDSIYEQYF. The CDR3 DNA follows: TGCGCCAGCAGCCCTGACAGTATCTACGAGCAGTACTTC.

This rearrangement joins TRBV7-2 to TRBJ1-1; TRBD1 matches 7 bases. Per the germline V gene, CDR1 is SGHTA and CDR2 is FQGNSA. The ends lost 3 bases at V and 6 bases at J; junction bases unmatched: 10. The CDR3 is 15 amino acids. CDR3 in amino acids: CASSFRQGEISEAFF. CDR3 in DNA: TGTGCCAGCAGCTTCCGACAGGGAGAAATCTCTGAAGCTTTCTTT.

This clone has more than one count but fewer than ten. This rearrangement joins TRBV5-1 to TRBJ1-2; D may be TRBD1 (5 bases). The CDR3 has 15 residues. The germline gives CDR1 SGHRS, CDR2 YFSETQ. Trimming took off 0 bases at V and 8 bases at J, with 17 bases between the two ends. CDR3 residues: CASSLGGVRVSGYTF. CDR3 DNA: TGCGCCAGCAGCTTGGGAGGTGTCAGGGTCTCCGGCTACACCTTC.

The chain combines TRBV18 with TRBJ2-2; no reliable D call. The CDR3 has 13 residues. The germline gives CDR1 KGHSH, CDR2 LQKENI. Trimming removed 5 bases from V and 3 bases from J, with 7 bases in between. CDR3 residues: CASSVRDTGELFF. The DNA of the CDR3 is TGTGCCAGCTCAGTCCGGGACACCGGGGAGCTGTTTTTT.

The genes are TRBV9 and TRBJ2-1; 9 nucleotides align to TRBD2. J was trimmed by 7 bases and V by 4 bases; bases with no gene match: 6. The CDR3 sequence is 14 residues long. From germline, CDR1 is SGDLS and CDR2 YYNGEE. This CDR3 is CASSTGLAGNEQFF. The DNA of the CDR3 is TGTGCCAGCAGCACGGGACTAGCCGGGAATGAGCAGTTCTTC.

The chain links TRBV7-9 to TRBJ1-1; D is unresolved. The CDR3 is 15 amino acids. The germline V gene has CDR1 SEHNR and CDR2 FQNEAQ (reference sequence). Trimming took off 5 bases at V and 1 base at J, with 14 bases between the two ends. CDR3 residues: CASSPEDRKNTEAFF. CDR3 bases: TGTGCCAGCAGCCCGGAGGACCGTAAGAACACTGAAGCTTTCTTT.

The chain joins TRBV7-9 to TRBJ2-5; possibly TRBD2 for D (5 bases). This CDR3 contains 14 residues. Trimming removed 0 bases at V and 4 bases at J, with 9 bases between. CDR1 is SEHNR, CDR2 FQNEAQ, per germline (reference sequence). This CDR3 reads CASSLARVGETQYF. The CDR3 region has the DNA TGTGCCAGCAGCTTAGCGAGGGTCGGAGAGACCCAGTACTTC.

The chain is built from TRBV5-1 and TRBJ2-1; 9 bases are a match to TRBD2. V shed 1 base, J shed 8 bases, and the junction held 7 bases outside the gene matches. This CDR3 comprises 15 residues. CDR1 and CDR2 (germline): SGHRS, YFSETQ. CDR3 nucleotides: TGCGCCAGCAGCTTGATGGCGGGGGGGCCCGATGAGCAGTTCTTC. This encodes CASSLMAGGPDEQFF.

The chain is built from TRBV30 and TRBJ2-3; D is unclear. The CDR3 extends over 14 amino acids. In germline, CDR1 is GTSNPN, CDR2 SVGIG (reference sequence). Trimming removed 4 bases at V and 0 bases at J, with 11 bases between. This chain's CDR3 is CAWKGLVSTDTQYF. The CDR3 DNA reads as TGTGCCTGGAAAGGTCTAGTGAGCACAGATACGCAGTATTTT.

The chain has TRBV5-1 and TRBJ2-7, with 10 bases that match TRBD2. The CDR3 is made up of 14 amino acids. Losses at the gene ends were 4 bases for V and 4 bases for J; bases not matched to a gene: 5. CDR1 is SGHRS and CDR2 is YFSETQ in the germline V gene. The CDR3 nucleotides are TGCGCCAGCAGCAGAGCGGGAGGGGAGTACGAGCAGTACTTC. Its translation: CASSRAGGEYEQYF. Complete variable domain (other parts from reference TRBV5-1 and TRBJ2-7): KAGVTQTPRYLIKTRGQQVTLSCSPISGHRSVSWYQQTPGQGLQFLFEYFSETQRNKGNFPGRFSGRQFSNSRSEMNVSTLELGDSALYLCASSRAGGEYEQYFGPGTRLTVT.

CDR3 DNA sequence: TGTGCCAGCAGTTTTCGAGGGGGAATGGTGCCAGATACGCAGTATTTT. Protein product: CASSFRGGMVPDTQYF. The chain has TRBV5-6 and TRBJ2-3, with D perhaps TRBD1 (6 bases). Per the germline V gene, CDR1 is SGHDT and CDR2 is YYEEEE. The CDR3 extends over 16 amino acids. Trimming removed 5 bases from V and 4 bases from J, with 20 bases in between.

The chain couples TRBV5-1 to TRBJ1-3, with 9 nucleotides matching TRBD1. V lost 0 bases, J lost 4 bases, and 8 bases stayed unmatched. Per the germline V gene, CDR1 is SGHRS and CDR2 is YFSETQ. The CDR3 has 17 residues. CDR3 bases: TGCGCCAGCAGCTTGGATGGACAGGGGCGGAAAGGAAACACCATATATTTT. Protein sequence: CASSLDGQGRKGNTIYF.

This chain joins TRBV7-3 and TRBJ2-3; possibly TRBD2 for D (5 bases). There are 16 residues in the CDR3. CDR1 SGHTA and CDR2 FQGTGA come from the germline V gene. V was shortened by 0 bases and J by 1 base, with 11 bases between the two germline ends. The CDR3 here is CASSLTSRGGTDTQYF. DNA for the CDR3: TGTGCCAGCAGCTTAACCTCCCGGGGTGGCACAGATACGCAGTATTTT.

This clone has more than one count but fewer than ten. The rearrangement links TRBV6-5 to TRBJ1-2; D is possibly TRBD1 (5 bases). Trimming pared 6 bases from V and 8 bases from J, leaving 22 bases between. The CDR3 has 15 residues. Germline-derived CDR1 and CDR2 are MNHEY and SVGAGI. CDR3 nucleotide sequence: TGTGCCAGCAGCGTCCGGAGTCAGGGAGGAGGGGGCTACACCTTC. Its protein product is CASSVRSQGGGGYTF.

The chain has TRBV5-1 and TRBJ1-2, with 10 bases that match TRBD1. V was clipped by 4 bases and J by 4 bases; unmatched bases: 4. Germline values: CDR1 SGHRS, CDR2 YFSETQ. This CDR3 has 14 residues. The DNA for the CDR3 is TGCGCCAGCAGCCCAGGACAGGGGGTCTATGGCTACACCTTC. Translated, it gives CASSPGQGVYGYTF.

In DNA, the CDR3 is TGTGCCAGCAGCCCCGACAGACACAGCTCCTACGAGCAGTACTTC. Amino acid sequence: CASSPDRHSSYEQYF. This sequence joins TRBV5-4 and TRBJ2-7; TRBD1 is a possible D gene (5 bases). The CDR3 is made up of 15 amino acids. V was trimmed by 4 bases and J by 0 bases, leaving 14 bases between them. CDR1 SGHNT and CDR2 YYREEE come from the germline V gene (reference sequence).

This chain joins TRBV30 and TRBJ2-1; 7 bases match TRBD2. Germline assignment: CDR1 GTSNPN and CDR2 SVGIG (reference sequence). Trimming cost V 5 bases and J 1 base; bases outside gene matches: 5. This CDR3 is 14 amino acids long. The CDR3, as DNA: TGTGCCTGGGTTGCTAGCGGATCCTACAATGAGCAGTTCTTC. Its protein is CAWVASGSYNEQFF.

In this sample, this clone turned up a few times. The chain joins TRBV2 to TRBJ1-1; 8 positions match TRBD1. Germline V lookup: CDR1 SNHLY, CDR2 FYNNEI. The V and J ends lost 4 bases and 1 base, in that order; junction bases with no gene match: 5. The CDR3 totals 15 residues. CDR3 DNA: TGTGCCAGCAGTGCCGCAGGGGGCGGGAACACTGAAGCTTTCTTT. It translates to CASSAAGGGNTEAFF.

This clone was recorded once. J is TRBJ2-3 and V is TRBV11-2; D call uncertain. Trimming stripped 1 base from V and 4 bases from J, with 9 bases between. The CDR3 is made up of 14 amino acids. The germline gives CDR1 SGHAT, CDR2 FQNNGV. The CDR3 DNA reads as TGTGCCAGCAGCTTAGGTTTCTCCGCAGATACGCAGTATTTT. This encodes CASSLGFSADTQYF. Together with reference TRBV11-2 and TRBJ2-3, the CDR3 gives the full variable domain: EAGVAQSPRYKIIEKRQSVAFWCNPISGHATLYWYQQILGQGPKLLIQFQNNGVVDDSQLPKDRFSAERLKGVDSTLKIQPAKLEDSAVYLCASSLGFSADTQYFGPGTRLTVL.

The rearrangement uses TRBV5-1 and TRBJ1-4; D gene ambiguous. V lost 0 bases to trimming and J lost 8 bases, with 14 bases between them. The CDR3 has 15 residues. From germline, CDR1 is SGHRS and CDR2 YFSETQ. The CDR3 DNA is TGCGCCAGCAGCTTGGACGGTCTTGGGAGGGAAAAACTGTTTTTT. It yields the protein CASSLDGLGREKLFF. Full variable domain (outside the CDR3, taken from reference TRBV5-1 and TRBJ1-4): KAGVTQTPRYLIKTRGQQVTLSCSPISGHRSVSWYQQTPGQGLQFLFEYFSETQRNKGNFPGRFSGRQFSNSRSEMNVSTLELGDSALYLCASSLDGLGREKLFFGSGTQLSVL.

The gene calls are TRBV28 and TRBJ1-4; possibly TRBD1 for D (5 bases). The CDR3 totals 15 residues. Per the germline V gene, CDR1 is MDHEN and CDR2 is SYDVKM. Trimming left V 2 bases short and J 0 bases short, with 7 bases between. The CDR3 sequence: CASSLKGTTNEKLFF. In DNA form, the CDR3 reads TGTGCCAGCAGTTTAAAGGGGACAACTAATGAAAAACTGTTTTTT.

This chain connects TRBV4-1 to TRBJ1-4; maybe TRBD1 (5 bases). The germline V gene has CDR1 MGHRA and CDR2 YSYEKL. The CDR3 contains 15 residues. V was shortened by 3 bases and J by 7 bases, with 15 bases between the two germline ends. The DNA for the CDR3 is TGCGCCAGCAGCCAGGGGTTCGGGGGAATTGAAAAACTGTTTTTT. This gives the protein CASSQGFGGIEKLFF.

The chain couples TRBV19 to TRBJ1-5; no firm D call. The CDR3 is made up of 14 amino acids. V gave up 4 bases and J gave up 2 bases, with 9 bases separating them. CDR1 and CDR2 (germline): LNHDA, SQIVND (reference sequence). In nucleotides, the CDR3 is TGTGCCAGTAGTAGCTGGGCTCGCAATCAGCCCCAGCATTTT. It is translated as CASSSWARNQPQHF.

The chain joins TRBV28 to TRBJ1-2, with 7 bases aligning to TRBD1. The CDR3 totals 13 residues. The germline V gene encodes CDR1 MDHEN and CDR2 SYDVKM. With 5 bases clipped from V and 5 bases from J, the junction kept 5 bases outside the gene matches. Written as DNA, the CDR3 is TGTGCCAGCAGTCAAAGGGGGCTTTATGGCTACACCTTC. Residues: CASSQRGLYGYTF.

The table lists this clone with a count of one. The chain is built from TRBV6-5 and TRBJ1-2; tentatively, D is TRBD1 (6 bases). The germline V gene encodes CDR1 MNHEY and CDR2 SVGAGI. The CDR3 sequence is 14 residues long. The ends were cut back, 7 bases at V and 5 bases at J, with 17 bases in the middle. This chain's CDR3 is CASTEGGTFYGYTF. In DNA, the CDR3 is TGTGCCAGCACCGAGGGGGGGACTTTTTATGGCTACACCTTC.

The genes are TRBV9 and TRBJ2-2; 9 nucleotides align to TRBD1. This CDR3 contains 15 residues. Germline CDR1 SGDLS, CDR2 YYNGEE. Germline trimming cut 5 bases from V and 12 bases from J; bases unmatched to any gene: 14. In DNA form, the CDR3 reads TGTGCCAGCAGTACTCTAGGGACAGGGAGGGAAAAGCTGTTTTTT. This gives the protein CASSTLGTGREKLFF.